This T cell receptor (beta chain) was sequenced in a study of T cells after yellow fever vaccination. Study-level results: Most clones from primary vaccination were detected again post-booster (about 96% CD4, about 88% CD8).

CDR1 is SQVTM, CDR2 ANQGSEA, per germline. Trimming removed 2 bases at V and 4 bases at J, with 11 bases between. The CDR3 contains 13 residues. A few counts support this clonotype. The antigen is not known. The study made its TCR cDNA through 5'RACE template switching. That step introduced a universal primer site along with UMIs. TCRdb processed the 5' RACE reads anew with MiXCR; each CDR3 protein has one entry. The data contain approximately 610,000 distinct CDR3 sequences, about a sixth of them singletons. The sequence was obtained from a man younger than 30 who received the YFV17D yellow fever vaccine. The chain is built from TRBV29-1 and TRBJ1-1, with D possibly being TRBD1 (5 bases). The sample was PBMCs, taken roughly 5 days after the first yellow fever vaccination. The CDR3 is CSVESRQSTEAFF. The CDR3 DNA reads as TGCAGCGTTGAAAGTAGACAGTCCACTGAAGCTTTCTTT.